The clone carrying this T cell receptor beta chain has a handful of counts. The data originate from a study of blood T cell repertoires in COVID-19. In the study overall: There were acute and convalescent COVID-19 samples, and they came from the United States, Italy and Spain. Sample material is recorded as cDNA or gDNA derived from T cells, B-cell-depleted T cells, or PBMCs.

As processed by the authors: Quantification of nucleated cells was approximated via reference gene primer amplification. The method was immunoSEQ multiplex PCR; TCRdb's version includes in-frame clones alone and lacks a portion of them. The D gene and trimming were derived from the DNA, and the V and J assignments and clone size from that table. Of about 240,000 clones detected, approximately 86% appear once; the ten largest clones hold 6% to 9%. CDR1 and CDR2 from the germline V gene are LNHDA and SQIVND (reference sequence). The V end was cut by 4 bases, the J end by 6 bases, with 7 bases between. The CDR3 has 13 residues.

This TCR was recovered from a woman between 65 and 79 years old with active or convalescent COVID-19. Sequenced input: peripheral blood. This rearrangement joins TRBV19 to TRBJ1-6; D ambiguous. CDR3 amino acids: CASSTGGNSPLHF. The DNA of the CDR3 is TGTGCCAGTAGTACCGGCGGTAATTCACCCCTCCACTTT.